The source of this T cell receptor (beta chain) is a study of cytomegalovirus exposure and HLA in healthy donors. Each of the donors was a healthy bone marrow donor. The V gene's germline CDR1 is MNHEY and CDR2 SMNVEV (reference sequence). Trimming removed 10 bases from V and 0 bases from J; junction bases left unmatched: 5. This CDR3 spans 13 amino acids. This clone was picked up a small number of times. Primers: 60 Vbeta forward and 13 Jbeta reverse. Clones were read by immunoSEQ multiplex PCR, and TCRdb kept only the in-frame ones, dropping some. This sample yields approximately 220,000 clones, of which around three quarters are seen a single time; around 15% belongs to the top ten.

The clonotype was recovered from a man in his forties in good health and CMV-seronegative. The sequenced sample was PBMCs. This sequence joins TRBV27 and TRBJ1-1, with 7 bases aligning to TRBD1. The CDR3 region is CATGQKMNTEAFF. The DNA for the CDR3 is TGTGCCACGGGACAGAAGATGAACACTGAAGCTTTCTTT.